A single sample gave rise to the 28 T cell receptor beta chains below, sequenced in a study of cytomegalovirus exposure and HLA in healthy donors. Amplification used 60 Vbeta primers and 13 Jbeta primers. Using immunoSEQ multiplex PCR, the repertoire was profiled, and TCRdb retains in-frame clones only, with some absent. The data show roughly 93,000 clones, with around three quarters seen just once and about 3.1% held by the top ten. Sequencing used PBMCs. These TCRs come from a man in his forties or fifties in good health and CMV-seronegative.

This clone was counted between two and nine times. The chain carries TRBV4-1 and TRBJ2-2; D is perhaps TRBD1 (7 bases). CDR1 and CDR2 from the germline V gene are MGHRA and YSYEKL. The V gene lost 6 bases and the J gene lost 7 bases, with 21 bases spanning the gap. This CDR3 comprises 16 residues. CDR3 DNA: TGCGCCAGCAGTACGGAGGGGGCGAGAATCGTCGGGGAGCTGTTTTTT. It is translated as CASSTEGARIVGELFF.

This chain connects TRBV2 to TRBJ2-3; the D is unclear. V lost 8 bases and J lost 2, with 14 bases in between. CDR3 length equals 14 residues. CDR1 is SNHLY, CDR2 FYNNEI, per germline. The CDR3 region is CASANPIPTDTQYF. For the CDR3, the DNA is TGTGCCAGCGCGAACCCGATCCCCACAGATACGCAGTATTTT.

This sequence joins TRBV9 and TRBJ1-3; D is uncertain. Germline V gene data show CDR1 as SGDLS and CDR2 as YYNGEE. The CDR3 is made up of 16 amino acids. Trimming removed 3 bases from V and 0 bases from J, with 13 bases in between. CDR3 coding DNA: TGTGCCAGCAGCGAGACACCTGACGTCTCTGGAAACACCATATATTTT. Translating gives CASSETPDVSGNTIYF. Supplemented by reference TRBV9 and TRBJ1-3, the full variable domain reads DSGVTQTPKHLITATGQRVTLRCSPRSGDLSVYWYQQSLDQGLQFLIQYYNGEERAKGNILERFSAQQFPDLHSELNLSSLELGDSALYFCASSETPDVSGNTIYFGEGSWLTVV.

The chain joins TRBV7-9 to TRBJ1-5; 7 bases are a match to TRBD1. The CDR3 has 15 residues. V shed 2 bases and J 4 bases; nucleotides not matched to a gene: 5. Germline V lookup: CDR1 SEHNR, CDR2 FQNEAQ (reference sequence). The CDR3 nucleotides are TGTGCCAGCAGCTTAACCACAGGGGATAATCAGCCCCAGCATTTT. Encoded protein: CASSLTTGDNQPQHF.

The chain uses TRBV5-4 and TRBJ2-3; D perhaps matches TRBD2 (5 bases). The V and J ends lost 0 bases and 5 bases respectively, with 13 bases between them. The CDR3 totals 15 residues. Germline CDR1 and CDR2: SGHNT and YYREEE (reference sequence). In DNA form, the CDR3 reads TGTGCCAGCAGCTTGGCCAGTGCGGGTGGAGATACGCAGTATTTT. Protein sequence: CASSLASAGGDTQYF. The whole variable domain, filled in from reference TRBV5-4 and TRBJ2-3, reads ETGVTQSPTHLIKTRGQQVTLRCSSQSGHNTVSWYQQALGQGPQFIFQYYREEENGRGNFPPRFSGLQFPNYSSELNVNALELDDSALYLCASSLASAGGDTQYFGPGTRLTVL.

CDR3 region: CASSSQYEQYF. As DNA, the CDR3 is TGTGCCAGCAGTTCCCAATACGAGCAGTACTTC. V gene TRBV27 combines with J gene TRBJ2-7; D not resolved. Per the germline V gene, CDR1 is MNHEY and CDR2 is SMNVEV (reference sequence). Trimming pared 4 bases from V and 4 bases from J, leaving 5 bases between. The CDR3 consists of 11 residues.

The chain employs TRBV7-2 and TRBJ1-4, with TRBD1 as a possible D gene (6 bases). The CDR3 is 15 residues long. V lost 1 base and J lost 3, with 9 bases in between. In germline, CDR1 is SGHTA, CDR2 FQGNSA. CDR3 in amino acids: CASSLEGQPNEKLFF. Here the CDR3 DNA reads TGTGCCAGCAGCTTAGAAGGACAGCCTAATGAAAAACTGTTTTTT.

The DNA for the CDR3 is TGTGCCAGCAGCCCTAGACAGGGCCGCTCCTACGAGCAGTACTTC. This translates into CASSPRQGRSYEQYF. The V gene is TRBV7-2, the J gene TRBJ2-7, with 7 positions matching TRBD1. CDR3 length: 15 amino acids. CDR1 SGHTA and CDR2 FQGNSA come from the germline V gene. With V trimmed by 5 bases and J by 0 bases, 7 bases remained unmatched.

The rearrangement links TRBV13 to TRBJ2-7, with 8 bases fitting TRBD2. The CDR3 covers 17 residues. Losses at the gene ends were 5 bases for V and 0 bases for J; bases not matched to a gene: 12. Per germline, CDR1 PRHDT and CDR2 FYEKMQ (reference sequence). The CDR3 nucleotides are TGTGCCAGCAGCGGAGGAGCTTACGGGACTAGCTCCTACGAGCAGTACTTC. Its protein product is CASSGGAYGTSSYEQYF.

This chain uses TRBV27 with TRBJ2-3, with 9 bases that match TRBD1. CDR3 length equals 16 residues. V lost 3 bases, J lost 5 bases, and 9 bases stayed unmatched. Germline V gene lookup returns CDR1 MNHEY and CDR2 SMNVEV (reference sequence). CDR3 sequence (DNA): TGTGCCAGCAGTTTTGACAACAGGGGGCAAAGAGATACGCAGTATTTT. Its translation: CASSFDNRGQRDTQYF.

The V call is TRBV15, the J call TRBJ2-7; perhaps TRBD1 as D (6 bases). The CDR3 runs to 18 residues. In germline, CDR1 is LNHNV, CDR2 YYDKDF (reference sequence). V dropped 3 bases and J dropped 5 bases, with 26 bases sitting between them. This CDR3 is CATSSHLTRGIPSDEQYF. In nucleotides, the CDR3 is TGTGCCACCAGCAGCCACCTTACCAGGGGAATTCCTTCCGACGAGCAGTACTTC.

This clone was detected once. Written as DNA, the CDR3 is TGCAGCGTTGGGGACAGGCTGAACACTGAAGCTTTCTTT. Protein: CSVGDRLNTEAFF. The J gene is TRBJ1-1, the V gene TRBV29-1; 8 positions agree with TRBD1. V gave up 4 bases and J gave up 0 bases; unmatched junction bases: 1. This CDR3 is 13 amino acids long. Germline CDR1 reads SQVTM; CDR2 reads ANQGSEA.

The CDR3 loop is CSVPVRNTEAFF. The CDR3 nucleotides are TGCAGCGTTCCGGTCCGGAACACTGAAGCTTTCTTT. This chain links TRBV29-1 with TRBJ1-1; D is uncertain. This CDR3 has 12 residues. The V gene's germline CDR1 is SQVTM and CDR2 ANQGSEA. V was shortened by 5 bases and J by 1 base, with 8 bases between the two germline ends.

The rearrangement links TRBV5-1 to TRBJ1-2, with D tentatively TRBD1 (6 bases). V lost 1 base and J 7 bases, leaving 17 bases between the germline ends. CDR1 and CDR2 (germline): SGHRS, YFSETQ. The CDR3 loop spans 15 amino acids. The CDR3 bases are TGCGCCAGCAGCTTGAATTCGGGGGGGCTGCGTGGCTACACCTTC. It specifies CASSLNSGGLRGYTF. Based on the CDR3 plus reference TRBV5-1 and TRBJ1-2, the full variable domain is KAGVTQTPRYLIKTRGQQVTLSCSPISGHRSVSWYQQTPGQGLQFLFEYFSETQRNKGNFPGRFSGRQFSNSRSEMNVSTLELGDSALYLCASSLNSGGLRGYTFGSGTRLTVV.

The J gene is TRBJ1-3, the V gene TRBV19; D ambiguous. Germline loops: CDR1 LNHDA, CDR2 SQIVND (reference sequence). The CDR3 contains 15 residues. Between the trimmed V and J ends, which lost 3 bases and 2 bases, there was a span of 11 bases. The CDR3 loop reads CASSIMPGAGNTIYF. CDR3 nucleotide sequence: TGTGCCAGTAGTATCATGCCCGGGGCTGGAAACACCATATATTTT.

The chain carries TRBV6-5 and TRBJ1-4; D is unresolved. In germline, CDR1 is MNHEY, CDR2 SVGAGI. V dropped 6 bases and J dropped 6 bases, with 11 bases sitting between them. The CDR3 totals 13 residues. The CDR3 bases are TGTGCCAGCAGGGTAACTCATCATGAAAAACTGTTTTTT. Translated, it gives CASRVTHHEKLFF.

The CDR3 DNA sequence: TGTGCCGGCACCATCCGTCCCGGGACAGGGGAAGCTGGCTACACCTTC. Protein product: CAGTIRPGTGEAGYTF. The gene calls are TRBV27 and TRBJ1-2; TRBD1 agrees at 10 bases. The CDR3 spans 16 residues. Per germline, CDR1 MNHEY and CDR2 SMNVEV (reference sequence). The junction had 19 bases not matched to a gene; V was cut back by 11 bases and J by 7 bases.

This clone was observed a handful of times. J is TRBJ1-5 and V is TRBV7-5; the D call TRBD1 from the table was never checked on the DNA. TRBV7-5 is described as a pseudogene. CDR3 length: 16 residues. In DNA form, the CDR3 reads TGTGTCAGAAGCACCAGGGACAGGGGCAGGGATCAGCCCCAGCATTTT. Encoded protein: CVRSTRDRGRDQPQHF.

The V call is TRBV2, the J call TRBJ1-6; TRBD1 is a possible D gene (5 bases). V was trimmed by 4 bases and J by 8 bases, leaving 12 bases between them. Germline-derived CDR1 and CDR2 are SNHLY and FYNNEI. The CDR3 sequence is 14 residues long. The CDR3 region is CASSGGTAHSPLHF. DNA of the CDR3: TGTGCCAGCAGTGGAGGGACTGCACATTCACCCCTCCACTTT.

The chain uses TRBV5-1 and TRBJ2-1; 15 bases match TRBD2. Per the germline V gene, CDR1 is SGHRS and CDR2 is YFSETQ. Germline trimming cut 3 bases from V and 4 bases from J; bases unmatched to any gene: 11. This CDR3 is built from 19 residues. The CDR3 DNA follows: TGCGCCAGCAGCTCATATGGACTAGCGGGGGGGCCGCGGTACAATGAGCAGTTCTTC. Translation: CASSSYGLAGGPRYNEQFF. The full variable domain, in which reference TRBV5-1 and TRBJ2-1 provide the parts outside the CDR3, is KAGVTQTPRYLIKTRGQQVTLSCSPISGHRSVSWYQQTPGQGLQFLFEYFSETQRNKGNFPGRFSGRQFSNSRSEMNVSTLELGDSALYLCASSSYGLAGGPRYNEQFFGPGTRLTVL.

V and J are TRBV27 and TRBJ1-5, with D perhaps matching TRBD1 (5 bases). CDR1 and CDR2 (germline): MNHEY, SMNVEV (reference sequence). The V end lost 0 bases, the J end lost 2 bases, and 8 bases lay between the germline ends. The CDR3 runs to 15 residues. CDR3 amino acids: CASSLSGRGNQPQHF. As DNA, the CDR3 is TGTGCCAGCAGTTTATCGGGCAGGGGCAATCAGCCCCAGCATTTT.

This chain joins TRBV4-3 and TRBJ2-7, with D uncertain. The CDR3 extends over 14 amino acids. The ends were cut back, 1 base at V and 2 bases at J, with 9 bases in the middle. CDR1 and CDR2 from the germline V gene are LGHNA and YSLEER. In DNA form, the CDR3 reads TGCGCCAGCAGCCAAGTCGACAAAACCTACGAGCAGTACTTC. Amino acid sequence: CASSQVDKTYEQYF.

The CDR3 DNA follows: TGTGCCAGCAGCGTAGCGAGTACGAACACTGAAGCTTTCTTT. Translating gives CASSVASTNTEAFF. The chain uses TRBV9 and TRBJ1-1; D remains ambiguous. The CDR3 length is 14 residues. Germline V gives CDR1 SGDLS, CDR2 YYNGEE. The V and J ends lost 0 bases and 1 base respectively, with 7 bases between them.

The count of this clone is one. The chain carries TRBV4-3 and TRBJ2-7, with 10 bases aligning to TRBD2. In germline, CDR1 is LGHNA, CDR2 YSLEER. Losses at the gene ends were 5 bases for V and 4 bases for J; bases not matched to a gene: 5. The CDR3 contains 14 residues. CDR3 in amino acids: CASSAGLAEYEQYF. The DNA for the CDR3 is TGCGCCAGCAGCGCTGGACTAGCGGAATACGAGCAGTACTTC.

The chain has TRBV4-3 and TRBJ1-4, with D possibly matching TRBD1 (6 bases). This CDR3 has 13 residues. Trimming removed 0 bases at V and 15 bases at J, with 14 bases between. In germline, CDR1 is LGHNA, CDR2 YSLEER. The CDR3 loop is CASSQDRGNGLFF. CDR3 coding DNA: TGCGCCAGCAGCCAAGACAGGGGAAACGGGTTGTTTTTT.

This CDR3 reads CASSVVEGSTDTQYF. The CDR3, as DNA: TGTGCCAGCAGCGTAGTGGAGGGGAGCACAGATACGCAGTATTTT. The rearrangement uses TRBV9 and TRBJ2-3; TRBD2 is a possible D gene (6 bases). The germline CDR1 and CDR2 sequences are SGDLS and YYNGEE. The CDR3 extends over 15 amino acids. V lost 0 bases to trimming and J lost 0 bases, with 8 bases between them.

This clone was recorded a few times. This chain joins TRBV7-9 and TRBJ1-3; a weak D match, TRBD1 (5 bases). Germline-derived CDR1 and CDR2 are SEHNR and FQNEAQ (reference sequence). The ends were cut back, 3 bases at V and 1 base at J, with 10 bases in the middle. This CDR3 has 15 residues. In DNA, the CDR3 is TGTGCCAGCAGCTTGTCAGGGTTTTCTGGAAACACCATATATTTT. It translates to CASSLSGFSGNTIYF.

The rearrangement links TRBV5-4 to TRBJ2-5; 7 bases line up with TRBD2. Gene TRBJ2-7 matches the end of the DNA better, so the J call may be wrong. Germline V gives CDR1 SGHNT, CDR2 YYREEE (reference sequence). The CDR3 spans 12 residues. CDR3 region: CASSSGGYEQYF. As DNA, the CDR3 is TGTGCCAGCAGCTCGGGAGGCTACGAGCAGTACTTC.